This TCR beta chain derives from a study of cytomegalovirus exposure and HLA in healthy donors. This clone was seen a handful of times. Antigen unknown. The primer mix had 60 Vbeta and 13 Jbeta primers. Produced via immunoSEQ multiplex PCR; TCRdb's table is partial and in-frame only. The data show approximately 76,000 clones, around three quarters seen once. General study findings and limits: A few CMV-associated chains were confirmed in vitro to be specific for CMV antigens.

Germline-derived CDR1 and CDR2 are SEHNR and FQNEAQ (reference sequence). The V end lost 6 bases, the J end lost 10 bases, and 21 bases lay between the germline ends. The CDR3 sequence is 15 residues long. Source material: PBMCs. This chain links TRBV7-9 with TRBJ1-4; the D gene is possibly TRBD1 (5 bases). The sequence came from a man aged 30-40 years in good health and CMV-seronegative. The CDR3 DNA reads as TGTGCCAGCAGGCCCGACAGCGAAGTGGTTGGAAAACTGTTTTTT. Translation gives CASRPDSEVVGKLFF.